The 12 T cell receptor beta chains reported below all come from one sample, sequenced in a study of cytomegalovirus exposure and HLA in healthy donors. The PCR had 60 Vbeta and 13 Jbeta primers. The table came from immunoSEQ multiplex PCR; TCRdb's copy has only in-frame clones and leaves some out. Of 30,000 to 45,000 clones in the sample, more than 80% are singletons; the top ten hold about 10%. The sequenced material came from PBMCs. These receptor sequences come from a woman in her thirties or forties in good health and CMV-seropositive.

The V and J genes are TRBV5-1 and TRBJ2-5; 8 bases fit TRBD1. This CDR3 comprises 16 residues. Germline-derived CDR1 and CDR2 are SGHRS and YFSETQ. Trimming removed 2 bases from V and 1 base from J; junction bases left unmatched: 7. The CDR3 loop reads CASSLEGTGFQETQYF. CDR3 nucleotide sequence: TGCGCCAGCAGCTTAGAGGGGACAGGTTTCCAAGAGACCCAGTACTTC. The full variable domain, in which reference TRBV5-1 and TRBJ2-5 provide the parts outside the CDR3, is KAGVTQTPRYLIKTRGQQVTLSCSPISGHRSVSWYQQTPGQGLQFLFEYFSETQRNKGNFPGRFSGRQFSNSRSEMNVSTLELGDSALYLCASSLEGTGFQETQYFGPGTRLLVL.

The chain links TRBV11-3 to TRBJ1-1; 7 bases are shared with TRBD1. The CDR3 loop spans 18 amino acids. The ends lost 1 base at V and 0 bases at J; junction bases unmatched: 11. Per the germline V gene, CDR1 is SGHNT and CDR2 is YENEEA. The DNA for the CDR3 is TGTGCCAGCAGCTTAGCACGGAGGGGGCCCCCTTTGAACACTGAAGCTTTCTTT. Encoded protein: CASSLARRGPPLNTEAFF. Drawing the rest from reference TRBV11-3 and TRBJ1-1, the complete variable domain is EAGVVQSPRYKIIEKKQPVAFWCNPISGHNTLYWYLQNLGQGPELLIRYENEEAVDDSQLPKDRFSAERLKGVDSTLKIQPAELGDSAVYLCASSLARRGPPLNTEAFFGQGTRLTVV.

The rearrangement links TRBV7-2 to TRBJ1-3; D remains ambiguous. Germline V gene lookup returns CDR1 SGHTA and CDR2 FQGNSA. This CDR3 is built from 14 residues. Trimming pared 1 base from V and 4 bases from J, leaving 8 bases between. CDR3 nucleotide sequence: TGTGCCAGCAGCTTAGAGAGTGCGGGAAACACCATATATTTT. Protein product: CASSLESAGNTIYF.

J is TRBJ1-1 and V is TRBV6-1, with 7 bases matching TRBD1. CDR1 is MNHNS and CDR2 is SASEGT in the germline V gene. The CDR3 loop spans 15 amino acids. V gave up 3 bases and J gave up 5 bases; unmatched junction bases: 9. The CDR3 nucleotides read TGTGCCAGCAGTGATAGCACAGGGGAAGGAACTGAAGCTTTCTTT. Its translation is CASSDSTGEGTEAFF.

This chain links TRBV4-1 with TRBJ2-2, with TRBD1 matching 8 bases. The germline CDR1 and CDR2 sequences are MGHRA and YSYEKL. V was clipped by 4 bases and J by 8 bases; unmatched bases: 9. The CDR3 sequence is 15 residues long. The DNA of the CDR3 is TGCGCCAGCAGCCCGGGGACAGGTCTCGCTGGGGAGCTGTTTTTT. Its translation is CASSPGTGLAGELFF.

The chain recombines TRBV10-1 with TRBJ2-1; D is perhaps TRBD1 (6 bases). The CDR3 spans 13 residues. Germline assignment: CDR1 WNHNN and CDR2 SYGVQD (reference sequence). The germline V and J ends were trimmed by 3 bases and 8 bases, with 11 bases remaining between them. The CDR3 nucleotides are TGCGCCAGCAGTGAACAGGGAAGGCATGAGCAGTTCTTC. It codes for CASSEQGRHEQFF.

This chain links TRBV6-5 with TRBJ1-2, with D possibly matching TRBD1 (5 bases). Germline loops: CDR1 MNHEY, CDR2 SVGAGI. There are 14 residues in the CDR3. Trimming shortened V by 6 bases and J by 1 base, and 12 bases separated the two germline ends. The CDR3 loop reads CASRVYGGNYGYTF. CDR3 bases: TGTGCCAGCAGGGTCTACGGGGGTAACTATGGCTACACCTTC.

This clone occurred a few times. Different DNA sequences within this sample yield the same CDR3. V is TRBV7-2 and J is TRBJ2-1; D is undetermined. The germline V and J ends were trimmed by 1 base and 9 bases, with 7 bases remaining between them. This CDR3 has 12 residues. From germline, CDR1 is SGHTA and CDR2 FQGNSA. CDR3 in DNA: TGTGCCAGCAGCTTAGTCAGAGGTGAGCAGTTCTTC. This gives the protein CASSLVRGEQFF.

The chain is built from TRBV2 and TRBJ1-4, with D hard to call. Germline V lookup: CDR1 SNHLY, CDR2 FYNNEI. The ends were cut back, 6 bases at V and 0 bases at J, with 11 bases in the middle. This CDR3 region has 15 residues. CDR3 sequence reads: CASRFGGTTNEKLFF. CDR3 DNA sequence: TGTGCCAGCAGGTTTGGTGGCACAACTAATGAAAAACTGTTTTTT.

J is TRBJ2-5 and V is TRBV5-8; possible D gene TRBD2, 5 bases. There are 17 residues in the CDR3. CDR1 and CDR2 (germline): SGHTS, YDEGEE. V lost 0 bases, J lost 2 bases, and 17 bases lay in between. The CDR3 region is CASSLAAGGKFQETQYF. As DNA, the CDR3 is TGTGCCAGCAGCTTGGCCGCAGGAGGCAAATTTCAAGAGACCCAGTACTTC.

The chain combines TRBV9 with TRBJ1-1; 9 nucleotides match TRBD1. The CDR3 has 15 residues. Unmatched junction bases numbered 5, after V lost 3 bases and J lost 2 bases. Germline V CDR1 and CDR2: SGDLS, YYNGEE. The CDR3 DNA reads as TGTGCCAGCAGCGGGGGACAGGGACCTAACACTGAAGCTTTCTTT. Residues: CASSGGQGPNTEAFF.

The chain joins TRBV28 to TRBJ1-5, with D possibly TRBD1 on 5 matching bases. The CDR3 is 15 residues long. V gave up 3 bases and J gave up 1 base, with 10 bases separating them. Germline loops: CDR1 MDHEN, CDR2 SYDVKM. The CDR3 sequence: CASSLGLSSNQPQHF. The CDR3 region has the DNA TGTGCCAGCAGTTTGGGGCTGTCCAGCAATCAGCCCCAGCATTTT.